The rows below give T cell receptor beta chains drawn from one sample of a study of cytomegalovirus exposure and HLA in healthy donors. Produced via immunoSEQ multiplex PCR; TCRdb's table is partial and in-frame only. Of some 150,000 clones listed, around four fifths were seen once; the top ten hold 8.1%. Sequenced material: PBMCs. Source of these receptors: a woman between 50 and 59 years old in good health and CMV-seropositive. Both conserved end residues are part of each CDR3. D genes are given only for firm matches. Clone size appears in some rows only: once, few, many, or a class for an expanded clone.

TRBJ2-3 once NA TRBV28 CASRVYGAAGTDTQYF TGTGCCAGCAGAGTTTATGGGGCCGCAGGCACAGATACGCAGTATTTT
TRBJ2-5 NA NA TRBV6-1 CASPAAETQYF TGTGCCAGCCCCGCCGCGGAGACCCAGTACTTC
TRBJ2-5 NA TRBD2 TRBV7-3 CASSLTGGETQYF TGTGCCAGCAGCCTCACGGGAGGGGAGACCCAGTACTTC
TRBJ2-3 NA NA TRBV5-1 CASSFRVATDTQYF TGCGCCAGCAGCTTCAGGGTCGCCACAGATACGCAGTATTTT
TRBJ2-2 NA TRBD2 TRBV5-4 CASSLPPGSGVTGELFF TGTGCCAGCAGCTTGCCCCCAGGTAGCGGGGTTACCGGGGAGCTGTTTTTT
TRBJ1-2 NA TRBD1 TRBV7-2 CASSSKGTGLIRGYTF TGTGCCAGCAGCTCCAAAGGGACAGGATTGATTAGGGGCTACACCTTC
TRBJ1-2 NA TRBD1 TRBV5-1 CASSRQTGTQVGGLYGYTF TGCGCCAGCAGCAGACAGACAGGGACTCAAGTAGGTGGTCTCTATGGCTACACCTTC
TRBJ1-4 NA NA TRBV4-1 CASSQGDRNEKLFF TGCGCCAGCAGCCAGGGAGACAGGAATGAAAAACTGTTTTTT
TRBJ2-1 NA TRBD2 TRBV7-9 CASSKGASGSNEQFF TGTGCCAGCAGCAAAGGGGCTAGCGGGAGCAATGAGCAGTTCTTC
TRBJ2-7 NA NA TRBV30 CAWSEGQRAKGYEQYF TGTGCCTGGAGTGAGGGCCAGAGGGCGAAAGGCTACGAGCAGTACTTC
TRBJ1-5 NA NA TRBV4-3 CASSQDIGANQPQHF TGCGCCAGCAGCCAAGATATAGGGGCGAATCAGCCCCAGCATTTT
TRBJ2-2 NA NA TRBV2 CASSEFLGTTAGELFF TGTGCCAGCAGTGAGTTTTTAGGGACAACAGCCGGGGAGCTGTTTTTT
TRBJ1-2 NA TRBD1 TRBV4-3 CASSQDSRRGTGGFNYGYTF TGCGCCAGCAGCCAAGATTCGCGCCGTGGGACAGGGGGCTTCAACTATGGCTACACCTTC
TRBJ2-7 NA NA TRBV7-9 CASSLVIGDNEQYF TGTGCCAGCAGCTTAGTGATCGGGGACAACGAGCAGTACTTC
TRBJ2-3 NA NA TRBV5-5 CASSPRLLDTQYF TGTGCCAGCAGCCCCCGACTCCTGGATACGCAGTATTTT
TRBJ2-7 NA TRBD2 TRBV2 CASREGSGEAYEQYF TGTGCCAGCAGGGAAGGTAGCGGGGAAGCTTACGAGCAGTACTTC
TRBJ1-1 NA NA TRBV9 CASSVAQGLSTEAFF TGTGCCAGCAGCGTAGCTCAGGGGCTGAGCACTGAAGCTTTCTTT
TRBJ1-2 NA NA TRBV28 CASSQTGIYGYTF TGTGCCAGCAGCCAGACAGGAATCTATGGCTACACCTTC
TRBJ1-6 NA TRBD1 TRBV7-2 CASSSQGGGNSPLHF TGTGCCAGCAGTTCCCAAGGGGGCGGGAATTCACCCCTCCACTTT
TRBJ1-1 NA TRBD1 TRBV9 CASSLQGGNTEAFF TGTGCCAGCAGCTTACAGGGGGGGAACACTGAAGCTTTCTTT
TRBJ2-1 few TRBD2 TRBV7-2 CASSLGLAGNNEQFF TGTGCCAGCAGCTTAGGACTAGCGGGAAACAATGAGCAGTTCTTC
TRBJ2-7 NA TRBD1 TRBV2 CASSWTGYEQYF TGTGCCAGCAGCTGGACAGGGTACGAGCAGTACTTC
TRBJ1-4 NA NA TRBV5-5 CASSLDTEKLFF TGTGCCAGCAGCTTAGACACAGAAAAACTGTTTTTT
TRBJ1-5 few TRBD1 TRBV7-8 CASSLQGVSNQPQHF TGTGCCAGCAGCTTACAGGGGGTGTCAAATCAGCCCCAGCATTTT
TRBJ2-7 NA NA TRBV10-3 CAIRGLDLGEQYF TGTGCCATCAGGGGCCTCGATCTCGGCGAGCAGTACTTC
TRBJ2-3 NA NA TRBV13 CASSLWGDRTDTQYF TGTGCCAGCAGCTTATGGGGGGACCGCACAGATACGCAGTATTTT
TRBJ2-2 few TRBD1 TRBV4-2 CASSRNRGTNTGELFF TGTGCCAGCAGCCGCAACAGGGGCACCAACACCGGGGAGCTGTTTTTT
TRBJ1-2 once NA TRBV28 CASSFISNYGYTF TGTGCCAGCAGTTTTATCTCTAACTATGGCTACACCTTC
TRBJ2-7 once TRBD1 TRBV5-1 CASSPRQGHPYEQYF TGCGCCAGCAGCCCGAGACAGGGTCATCCCTACGAGCAGTACTTC
TRBJ2-1 NA NA TRBV21-1 CASSRELAGYNEQFF TGTGCCAGCAGCAGGGAGCTAGCGGGGTACAATGAGCAGTTCTTC
TRBJ2-2 NA NA TRBV5-1 CASSVMRPGELFF TGCGCCAGCAGCGTTATGCGTCCCGGGGAGCTGTTTTTT
TRBJ2-2 NA TRBD2 TRBV6-1 CASSDHRGTSGRANTGELFF TGTGCCAGCAGTGACCACCGCGGGACTAGCGGGAGGGCCAACACCGGGGAGCTGTTTTTT
TRBJ2-2 NA NA TRBV7-3 CASSPSVTNGGELFF TGTGCCAGCAGCCCTAGCGTTACAAACGGCGGGGAGCTGTTTTTT
TRBJ2-1 NA NA TRBV11-2 CASSLGGNYNEQFF TGTGCCAGCAGCTTAGGAGGGAACTACAATGAGCAGTTCTTC
TRBJ1-1 NA NA TRBV13 CASSFPSGNTEAFF TGTGCCAGCAGCTTCCCGTCGGGGAACACTGAAGCTTTCTTT
TRBJ1-1 NA TRBD1 TRBV5-5 CASSRTGSTEAFF TGTGCCAGCAGCCGGACAGGGAGCACTGAAGCTTTCTTT
TRBJ2-5 NA NA TRBV5-1 CASSLEGFWGEQYF TGCGCCAGCAGCTTGGAAGGATTTTGGGGAGAGCAGTACTTC
TRBJ2-2 NA TRBD2 TRBV10-1 CASSGGSGRRTGELFF TGCGCCAGCAGTGGGGGTAGCGGGAGACGGACCGGGGAGCTGTTTTTT
TRBJ2-2 once NA TRBV7-9 CASSHTWPNTGELFF TGTGCCAGCAGCCATACATGGCCTAACACCGGGGAGCTGTTTTTT
TRBJ1-6 NA NA TRBV6-4 CASSDRDTNSPLHF TGTGCCAGCAGTGACCGGGACACCAATTCACCCCTCCACTTT
TRBJ2-7 NA TRBD1 TRBV25-1 CASSQSDGTGLAEQYF TGTGCCAGCAGTCAATCGGACGGGACAGGGTTAGCCGAGCAGTACTTC
TRBJ1-4 NA NA TRBV7-9 CSSSVGADYNEKLFF TGTTCCAGCAGTGTAGGTGCAGACTATAATGAAAAACTGTTTTTT
TRBJ2-1 NA TRBD1 TRBV5-1 CASSLDRDYNEQFF TGCGCCAGCAGCTTAGACAGGGACTACAATGAGCAGTTCTTC
TRBJ1-5 NA NA TRBV6-5 CASTQRGNQPQHF TGTGCCAGCACCCAACGGGGGAACCAGCCCCAGCATTTT
TRBJ2-1 NA NA TRBV6-1 CASDRDSGVNEQFF TGTGCCAGCGACCGGGACTCTGGCGTTAATGAGCAGTTCTTC
TRBJ1-4 NA TRBD1 TRBV5-1 CASSDATGATNEKLFF TGCGCCAGCAGCGACGCGACAGGGGCAACTAATGAAAAACTGTTTTTT
TRBJ1-2 NA TRBD1 TRBV7-6 CAIQGQGGPGGYTF TGTGCCATTCAGGGACAGGGAGGTCCTGGCGGCTACACCTTC
TRBJ2-5 NA TRBD2 TRBV9 CASTSAGGVQETQYF TGTGCCAGCACCTCGGCGGGGGGCGTCCAAGAGACCCAGTACTTC
TRBJ2-7 once TRBD2 TRBV6-6 CASSFGTSDYYEQYF TGTGCCAGCAGTTTCGGGACTAGCGATTACTACGAGCAGTACTTC
TRBJ1-3 few TRBD1 TRBV6-5 CASSSQGLAGNTIYF TGTGCCAGCAGTTCACAGGGGCTTGCTGGAAACACCATATATTTT
TRBJ2-1 NA TRBD2 TRBV15 CATSRDQAGTVNEQFF TGTGCCACCAGCAGAGACCAAGCGGGAACGGTCAATGAGCAGTTCTTC
TRBJ1-2 NA NA TRBV15 CATGEGYGYTF TGTGCCACCGGCGAGGGCTATGGCTACACCTTC
TRBJ1-1 NA TRBD1 TRBV7-3 CASSLLGTGSTEAFF TGTGCCAGCAGCTTACTGGGGACAGGGAGCACTGAAGCTTTCTTT
TRBJ2-3 NA NA TRBV5-4 CASSLNGGASTDTQYF TGTGCCAGCAGCTTGAATGGCGGAGCCTCCACAGATACGCAGTATTTT
TRBJ2-7 NA TRBD2 TRBV10-3 CAIRNSGVSSYEQYF TGTGCCATCAGAAATAGCGGGGTGAGCTCCTACGAGCAGTACTTC
TRBJ2-5 NA NA TRBV7-9 CASTPSGGWRETQYF TGTGCCAGCACCCCTAGTGGAGGGTGGAGGGAGACCCAGTACTTC
TRBJ1-2 once NA TRBV5-6 CASSAQGAIFLGYTF TGTGCCAGCAGCGCCCAAGGGGCTATCTTTCTAGGCTACACCTTC
TRBJ1-5 NA TRBD1 TRBV7-2 CASSDRGGQPQHF TGTGCCAGCAGCGACAGGGGAGGGCAGCCCCAGCATTTT
TRBJ2-7 NA NA TRBV18 CASTLDRPYEQYF TGTGCCAGTACTCTCGACAGGCCCTACGAGCAGTACTTC